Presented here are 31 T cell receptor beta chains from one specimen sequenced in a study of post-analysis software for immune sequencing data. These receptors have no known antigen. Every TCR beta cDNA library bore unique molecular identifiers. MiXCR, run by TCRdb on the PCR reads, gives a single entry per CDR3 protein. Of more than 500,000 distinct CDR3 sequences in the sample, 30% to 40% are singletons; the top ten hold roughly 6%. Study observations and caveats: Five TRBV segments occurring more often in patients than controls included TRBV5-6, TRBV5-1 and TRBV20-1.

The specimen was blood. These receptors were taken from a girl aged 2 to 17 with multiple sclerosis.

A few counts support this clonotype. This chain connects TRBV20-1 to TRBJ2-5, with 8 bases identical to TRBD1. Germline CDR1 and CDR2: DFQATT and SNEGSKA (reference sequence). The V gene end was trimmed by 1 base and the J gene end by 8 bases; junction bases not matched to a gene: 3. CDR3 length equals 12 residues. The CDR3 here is CSARGQGSTQYF. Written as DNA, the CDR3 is TGCAGTGCTAGAGGACAGGGGTCAACCCAGTACTTC.

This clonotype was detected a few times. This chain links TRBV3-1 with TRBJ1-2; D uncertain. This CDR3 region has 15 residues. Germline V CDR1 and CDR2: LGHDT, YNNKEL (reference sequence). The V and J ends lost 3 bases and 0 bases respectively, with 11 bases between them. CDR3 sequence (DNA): TGTGCCAGCAGCCATTTGCAGCGAGCTAACTATGGCTACACCTTC. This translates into CASSHLQRANYGYTF.

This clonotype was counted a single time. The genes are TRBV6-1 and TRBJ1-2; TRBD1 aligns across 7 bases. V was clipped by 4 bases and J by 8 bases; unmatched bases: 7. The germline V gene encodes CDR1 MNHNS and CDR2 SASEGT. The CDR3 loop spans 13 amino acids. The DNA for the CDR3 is TGTGCCAGCAGTGTCTTTACAGGGGACGGCTACACCTTC. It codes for CASSVFTGDGYTF.

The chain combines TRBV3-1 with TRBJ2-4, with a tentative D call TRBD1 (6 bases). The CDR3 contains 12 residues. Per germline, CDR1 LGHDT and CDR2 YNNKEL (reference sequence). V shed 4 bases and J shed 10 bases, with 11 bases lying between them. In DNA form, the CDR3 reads TGTGCCAGCAGCCGCAACAGGGAAATTCAGTACTTC. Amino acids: CASSRNREIQYF.

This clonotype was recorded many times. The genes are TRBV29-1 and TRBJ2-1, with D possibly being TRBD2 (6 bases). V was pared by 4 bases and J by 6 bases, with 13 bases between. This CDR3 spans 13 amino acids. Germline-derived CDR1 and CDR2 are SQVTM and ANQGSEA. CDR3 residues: CSVVYGTPNEQFF. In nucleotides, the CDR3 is TGCAGCGTTGTGTACGGGACTCCCAATGAGCAGTTCTTC.

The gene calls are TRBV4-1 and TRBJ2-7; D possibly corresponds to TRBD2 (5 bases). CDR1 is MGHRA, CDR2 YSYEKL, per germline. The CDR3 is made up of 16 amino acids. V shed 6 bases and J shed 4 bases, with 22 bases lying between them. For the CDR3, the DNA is TGCGCCAGCAGTTACCTGATCCCACCGGCGGGTTACGAGCAGTACTTC. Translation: CASSYLIPPAGYEQYF.

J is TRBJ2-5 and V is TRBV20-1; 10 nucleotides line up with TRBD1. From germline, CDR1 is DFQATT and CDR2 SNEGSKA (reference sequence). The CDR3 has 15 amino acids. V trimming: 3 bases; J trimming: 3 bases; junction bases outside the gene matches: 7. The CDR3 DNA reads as TGCAGTGCTAGGGGACAGGGGACCCACGAAGAGACCCAGTACTTC. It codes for CSARGQGTHEETQYF.

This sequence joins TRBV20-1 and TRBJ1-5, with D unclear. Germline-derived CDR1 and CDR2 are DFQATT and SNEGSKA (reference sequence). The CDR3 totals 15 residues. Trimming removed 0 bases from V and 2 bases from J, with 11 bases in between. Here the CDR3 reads CSARDPGGRNQPQHF. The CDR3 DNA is TGCAGTGCTAGAGATCCGGGTGGGCGCAATCAGCCCCAGCATTTT.

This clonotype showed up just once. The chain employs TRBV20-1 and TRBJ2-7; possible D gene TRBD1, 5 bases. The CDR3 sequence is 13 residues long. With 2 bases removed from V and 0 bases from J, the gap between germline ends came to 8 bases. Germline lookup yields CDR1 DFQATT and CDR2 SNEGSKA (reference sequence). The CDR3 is CSARRGSSYEQYF. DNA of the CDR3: TGCAGTGCTAGAAGGGGAAGCTCCTACGAGCAGTACTTC.

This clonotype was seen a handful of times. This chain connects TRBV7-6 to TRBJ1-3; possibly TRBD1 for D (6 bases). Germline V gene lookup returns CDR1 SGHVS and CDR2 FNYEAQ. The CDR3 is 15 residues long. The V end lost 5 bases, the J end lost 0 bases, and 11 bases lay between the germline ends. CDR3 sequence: CASSRGQFSGNTIYF. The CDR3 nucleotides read TGTGCCAGCAGCCGTGGACAGTTCTCTGGAAACACCATATATTTT.

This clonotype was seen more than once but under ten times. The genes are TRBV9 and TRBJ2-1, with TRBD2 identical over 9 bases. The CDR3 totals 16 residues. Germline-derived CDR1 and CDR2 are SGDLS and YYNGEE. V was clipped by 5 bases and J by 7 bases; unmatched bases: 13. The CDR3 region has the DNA TGTGCCAGCAGTGGCTCCGGGACTAGCCGGCCGAATGAGCAGTTCTTC. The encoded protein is CASSGSGTSRPNEQFF.

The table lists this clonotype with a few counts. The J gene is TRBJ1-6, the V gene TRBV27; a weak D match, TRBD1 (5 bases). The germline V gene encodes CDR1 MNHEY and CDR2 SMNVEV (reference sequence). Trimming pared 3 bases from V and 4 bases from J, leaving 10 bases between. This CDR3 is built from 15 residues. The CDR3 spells CASSFSPGYNSPLHF. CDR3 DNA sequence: TGTGCCAGCAGTTTTTCCCCAGGGTATAATTCACCCCTCCACTTT.

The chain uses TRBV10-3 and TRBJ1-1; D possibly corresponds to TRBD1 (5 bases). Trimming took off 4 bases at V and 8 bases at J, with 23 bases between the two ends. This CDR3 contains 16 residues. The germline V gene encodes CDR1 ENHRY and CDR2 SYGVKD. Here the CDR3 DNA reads TGTGCCATCAGTGCCTTAGGGGTCGGCTCCTGGGGGGAAGCTTTCTTT. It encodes CAISALGVGSWGEAFF.

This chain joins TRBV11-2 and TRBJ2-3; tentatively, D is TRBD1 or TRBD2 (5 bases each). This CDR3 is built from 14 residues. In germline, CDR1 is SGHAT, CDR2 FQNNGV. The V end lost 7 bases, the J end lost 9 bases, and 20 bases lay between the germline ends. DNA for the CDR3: TGTGCCAGCACCCCTACGTTGGGGGAGTCGACGCAGTATTTT. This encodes CASTPTLGESTQYF.

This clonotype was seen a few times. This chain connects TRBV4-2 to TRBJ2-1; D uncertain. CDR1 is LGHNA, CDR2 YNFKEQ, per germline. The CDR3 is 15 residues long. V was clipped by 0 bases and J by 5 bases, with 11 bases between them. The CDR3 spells CASSQDSRQHNEQFF. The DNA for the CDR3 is TGTGCCAGCAGCCAAGATTCTAGGCAGCACAATGAGCAGTTCTTC.

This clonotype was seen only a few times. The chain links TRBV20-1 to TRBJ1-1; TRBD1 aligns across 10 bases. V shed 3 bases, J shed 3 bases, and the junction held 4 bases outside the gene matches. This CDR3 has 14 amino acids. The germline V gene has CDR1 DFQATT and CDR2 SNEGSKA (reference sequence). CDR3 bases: TGCAGTGCTAGCGCGGGACAGGGGTACACTGAAGCTTTCTTT. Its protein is CSASAGQGYTEAFF.

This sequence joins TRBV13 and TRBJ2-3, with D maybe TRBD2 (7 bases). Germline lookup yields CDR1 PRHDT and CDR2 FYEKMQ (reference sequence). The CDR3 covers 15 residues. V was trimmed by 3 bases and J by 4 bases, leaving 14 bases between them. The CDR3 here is CASSLGGGNADTQYF. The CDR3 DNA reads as TGTGCCAGCAGCTTGGGAGGGGGAAACGCAGATACGCAGTATTTT.

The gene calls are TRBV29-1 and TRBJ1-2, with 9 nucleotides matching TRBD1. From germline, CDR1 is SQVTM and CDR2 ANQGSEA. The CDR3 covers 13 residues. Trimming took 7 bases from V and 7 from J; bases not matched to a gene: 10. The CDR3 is CSARDRGVGGYTF. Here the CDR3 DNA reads TGCAGCGCGAGAGACAGGGGGGTTGGTGGCTACACCTTC.

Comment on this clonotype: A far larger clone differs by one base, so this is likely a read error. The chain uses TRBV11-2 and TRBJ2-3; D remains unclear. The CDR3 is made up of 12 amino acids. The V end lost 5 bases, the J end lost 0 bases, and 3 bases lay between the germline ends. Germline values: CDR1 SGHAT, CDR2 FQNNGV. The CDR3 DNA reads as TGTGCCAGCAGCATGAGCACAGATACGCAGTATTTT. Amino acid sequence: CASSMSTDTQYF. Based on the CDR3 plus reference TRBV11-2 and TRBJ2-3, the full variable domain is EAGVAQSPRYKIIEKRQSVAFWCNPISGHATLYWYQQILGQGPKLLIQFQNNGVVDDSQLPKDRFSAERLKGVDSTLKIQPAKLEDSAVYLCASSMSTDTQYFGPGTRLTVL.

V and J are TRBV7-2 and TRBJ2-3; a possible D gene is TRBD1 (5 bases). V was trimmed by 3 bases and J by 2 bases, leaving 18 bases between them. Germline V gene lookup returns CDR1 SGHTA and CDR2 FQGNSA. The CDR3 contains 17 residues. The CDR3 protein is CASSFYGRVPTTDTQYF. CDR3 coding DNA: TGTGCCAGCAGCTTTTATGGCAGGGTCCCCACCACAGATACGCAGTATTTT.

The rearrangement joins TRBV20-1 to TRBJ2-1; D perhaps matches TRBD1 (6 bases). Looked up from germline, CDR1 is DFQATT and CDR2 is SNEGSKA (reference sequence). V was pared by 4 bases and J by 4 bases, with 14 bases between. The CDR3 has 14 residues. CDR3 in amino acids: CSAIDRIRYNEQFF. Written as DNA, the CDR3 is TGCAGTGCTATTGACAGGATCCGTTACAATGAGCAGTTCTTC.

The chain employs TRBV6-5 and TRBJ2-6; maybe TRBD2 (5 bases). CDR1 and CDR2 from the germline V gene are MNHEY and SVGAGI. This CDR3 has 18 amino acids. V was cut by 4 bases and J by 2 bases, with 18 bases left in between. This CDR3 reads CASSFRGPSSPGANVLTF. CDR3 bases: TGTGCCAGCAGTTTCCGGGGTCCAAGCTCCCCTGGGGCCAACGTCCTGACTTTC.

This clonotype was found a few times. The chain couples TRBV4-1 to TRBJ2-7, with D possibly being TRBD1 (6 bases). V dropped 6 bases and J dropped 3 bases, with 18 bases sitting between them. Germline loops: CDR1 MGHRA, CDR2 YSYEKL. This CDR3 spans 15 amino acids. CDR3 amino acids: CASSQRQVEYYEQYF. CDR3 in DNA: TGCGCCAGCAGTCAAAGACAGGTCGAATACTACGAGCAGTACTTC.

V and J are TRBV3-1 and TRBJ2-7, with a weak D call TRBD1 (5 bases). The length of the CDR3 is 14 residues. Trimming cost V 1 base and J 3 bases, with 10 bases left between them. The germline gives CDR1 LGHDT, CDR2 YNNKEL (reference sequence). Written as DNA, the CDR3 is TGTGCCAGCAGCCAAGTGTCAGGGTACTACGAGCAGTACTTC. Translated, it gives CASSQVSGYYEQYF.

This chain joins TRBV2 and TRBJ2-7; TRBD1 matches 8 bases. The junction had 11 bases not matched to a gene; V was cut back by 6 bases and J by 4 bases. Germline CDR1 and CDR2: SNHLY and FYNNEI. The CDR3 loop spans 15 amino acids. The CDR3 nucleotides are TGTGCCAGCAGACTCAGGACAGGGTACGGGTACGAGCAGTACTTC. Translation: CASRLRTGYGYEQYF.

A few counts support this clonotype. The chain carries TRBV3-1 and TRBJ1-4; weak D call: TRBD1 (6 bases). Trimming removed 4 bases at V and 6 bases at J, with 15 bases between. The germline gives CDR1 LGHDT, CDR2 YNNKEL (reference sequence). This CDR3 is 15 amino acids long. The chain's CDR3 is CASSLQIQGDEKLFF. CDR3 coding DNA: TGTGCCAGCAGCCTCCAAATACAGGGAGATGAAAAACTGTTTTTT. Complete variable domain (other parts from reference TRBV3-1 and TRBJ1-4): DTAVSQTPKYLVTQMGNDKSIKCEQNLGHDTMYWYKQDSKKFLKIMFSYNNKELIINETVPNRFSPKSPDKAHLNLHINSLELGDSAVYFCASSLQIQGDEKLFFGSGTQLSVL.

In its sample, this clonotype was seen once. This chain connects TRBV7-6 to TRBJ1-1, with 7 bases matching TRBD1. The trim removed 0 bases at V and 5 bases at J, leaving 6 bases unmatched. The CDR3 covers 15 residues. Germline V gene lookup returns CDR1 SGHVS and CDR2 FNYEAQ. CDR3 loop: CASSLAPGGLTEAFF. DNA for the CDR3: TGTGCCAGCAGCTTAGCTCCAGGGGGTTTGACTGAAGCTTTCTTT.

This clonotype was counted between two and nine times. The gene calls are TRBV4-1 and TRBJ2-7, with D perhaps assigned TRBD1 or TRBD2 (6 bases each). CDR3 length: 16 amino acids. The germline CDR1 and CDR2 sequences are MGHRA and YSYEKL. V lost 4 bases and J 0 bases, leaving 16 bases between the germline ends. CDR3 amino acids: CASSRVAAGDSYEQYF. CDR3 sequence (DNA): TGCGCCAGCAGCCGGGTAGCGGCAGGGGACTCCTACGAGCAGTACTTC.

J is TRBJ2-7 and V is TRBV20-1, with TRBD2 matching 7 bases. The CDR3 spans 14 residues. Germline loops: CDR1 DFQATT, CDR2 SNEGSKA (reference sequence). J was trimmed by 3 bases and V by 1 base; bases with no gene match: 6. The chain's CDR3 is CSARGPGGRYEQYF. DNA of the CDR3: TGCAGTGCTAGAGGACCGGGGGGTCGCTACGAGCAGTACTTC.

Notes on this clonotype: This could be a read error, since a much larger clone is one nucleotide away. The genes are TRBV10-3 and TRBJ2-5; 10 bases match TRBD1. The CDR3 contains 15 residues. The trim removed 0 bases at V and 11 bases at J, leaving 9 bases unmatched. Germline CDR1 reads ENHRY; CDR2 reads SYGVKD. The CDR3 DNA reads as TGTGCCATCAGTGAGTCCAGACAGGGGGCGGGGAAGCAGTACTTC. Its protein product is CAISESRQGAGKQYF.

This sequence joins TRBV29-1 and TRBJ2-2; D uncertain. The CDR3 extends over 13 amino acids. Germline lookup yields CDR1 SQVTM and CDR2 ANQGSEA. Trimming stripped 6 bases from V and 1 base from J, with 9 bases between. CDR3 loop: CSVGILNTGELFF. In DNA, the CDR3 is TGCAGCGTGGGGATCCTGAACACCGGGGAGCTGTTTTTT.